The rows below give T cell receptor beta chains drawn from one sample of a study of blood T cells in healthy people across ages. TCRdb redid the calling of the 5' RACE reads with MiXCR, one entry per CDR3 protein. The table lists roughly 1,100,000 distinct CDR3 sequences, under 30% of them singletons. These data also formed part of another study, on T cells of mothers and their children.

The sequenced sample consisted of blood. The receptors here all came from a girl between 2 and 10 years old in good health. CDR3s include the opening cysteine and the closing phenylalanine or tryptophan. A D gene is named only where the DNA matches it firmly. Not all rows give a size; the values are once, few, many and, for expanded clones, a class.

D gene | J gene | V gene | clone size | CDR3 protein
NA | TRBJ2-2 | TRBV6-1 | NA | CAIAEVRKNTGELFF
NA | TRBJ1-3 | TRBV12-3/TRBV12-4 | few | CASSFAVSAVGNTIYF
TRBD2 | TRBJ2-1 | TRBV4-1 | NA | CASSQEMGTSDYNEQFF
TRBD1 | TRBJ2-1 | TRBV6-2/TRBV6-3 | few | CASKGAAYNEQFF
NA | NA | TRBV20-1 | NA | CSATGNEQFF
TRBD1 | TRBJ2-2 | TRBV6-5 | NA | CASNTRDRHTGELFF
NA | TRBJ2-5 | TRBV12-3/TRBV12-4 | few | CASSLWVETQYF
NA | TRBJ2-1 | TRBV28 | few | CASSSLLSGEINEQFF
NA | NA | TRBV4-1 | NA | CASSQDYAEQYF
NA | TRBJ2-2 | TRBV7-2 | NA | CASSSPDGNTGELFF